This T cell receptor (beta chain) is from a study of blood T cell repertoires in COVID-19. Whole-study context: Acute and convalescent COVID-19 samples came from the United States, Italy and Spain. T cells, B-cell-depleted T cells, or PBMCs supplied cDNA or gDNA.

The repertoire was sequenced with immunoSEQ multiplex PCR; TCRdb's copy has only in-frame clones and lacks some. This sample has 300,000 to 400,000 clones; roughly nine tenths occur once, and the top ten carry about 4%. V was trimmed by 3 bases and J by 5 bases, leaving 11 bases between them. The CDR3 has 13 amino acids. The germline V gene encodes CDR1 LNHDA and CDR2 SQIVND (reference sequence). Participant reports of clinical history set cohort assignment. Within 2 weeks before study entry, exposed participants met a COVID-19 case. The sample was PBMCs or T cells enriched from blood (not recorded which). This rearrangement joins TRBV19 to TRBJ2-7, with D possibly matching TRBD1 (5 bases). The source of this sequence is a woman younger than 45 who had been exposed to COVID-19. This chain's CDR3 is CASSIQGSHEQYF. The DNA for the CDR3 is TGTGCCAGTAGTATCCAGGGAAGCCACGAGCAGTACTTC.